The 31 T cell receptor beta chains presented below share a single source sample, sequenced in a study of neurological immune-mediated disorders. TCRdb re-analysed the 5' RACE reads in MiXCR, keeping a single row per CDR3 protein. The table lists roughly 100,000 distinct CDR3 sequences, around 3.5% of them singletons. The sample was PBMCs. The receptors were sampled from a woman between 50 and 59 years old with multiple sclerosis.

This clonotype was counted between two and nine times. The chain carries TRBV12-3 or TRBV12-4 and TRBJ1-3, with a weak D call TRBD1 (5 bases). This CDR3 comprises 15 residues. The V end was cut by 2 bases, the J end by 1 base, with 9 bases between. The CDR3 spells CASSLQGGSGNTIYF. The CDR3 DNA sequence: TGTGCCAGCAGTTTACAGGGAGGGTCTGGAAACACCATATATTTT.

This clonotype was found many times. This chain joins TRBV20-1 and TRBJ1-5; tentatively, D is TRBD1 (6 bases). V lost 0 bases to trimming and J lost 5 bases, with 17 bases between them. The CDR3 covers 16 residues. The germline V gene encodes CDR1 DFQATT and CDR2 SNEGSKA (reference sequence). The CDR3 loop is CSARDGREGDYQPQHF. The CDR3 DNA reads TGCAGTGCTAGAGATGGGAGGGAGGGGGACTATCAGCCCCAGCATTTT.

This clonotype was recorded many times. The CDR3 bases are TGTGCCAGCAGTGCGGACAGGGGGAGCACAGATACGCAGTATTTT. Protein: CASSADRGSTDTQYF. The chain has TRBV2 and TRBJ2-3; 10 bases are a match to TRBD1. The CDR3 is 15 residues long. The V segment lost 4 bases and the J segment 0 bases; nucleotides outside the gene matches: 1. Germline assignment: CDR1 SNHLY and CDR2 FYNNEI.

The sample holds many counts of this clonotype. The chain employs TRBV19 and TRBJ1-5; a possible D gene is TRBD1 (6 bases). Between the trimmed V and J ends, which lost 5 bases and 6 bases, there was a span of 14 bases. The V gene's germline CDR1 is LNHDA and CDR2 SQIVND (reference sequence). This CDR3 region has 14 residues. This CDR3 reads CASSPRGAGQPQHF. Here the CDR3 DNA reads TGTGCCAGTAGTCCGAGGGGGGCCGGTCAGCCCCAGCATTTT.

The table lists this clonotype with many counts. The chain carries TRBV5-1 and TRBJ2-7; 8 bases are shared with TRBD1. The V and J ends lost 4 bases and 5 bases, in that order; junction bases with no gene match: 11. Looked up from germline, CDR1 is SGHRS and CDR2 is YFSETQ. CDR3 length equals 15 residues. The CDR3 spells CASSDKTGVYHEQYF. CDR3 in DNA: TGCGCCAGCAGCGACAAGACAGGGGTCTACCACGAGCAGTACTTC.

This clonotype was found many times. This CDR3 reads CASSHNTYEQYF. The DNA of the CDR3 is TGTGCCAGCAGCCATAACACCTACGAGCAGTACTTC. This sequence joins TRBV28 and TRBJ2-7; D uncertain. This CDR3 region has 12 residues. The V gene lost 6 bases and the J gene lost 2 bases, with 8 bases spanning the gap. Germline V lookup: CDR1 MDHEN, CDR2 SYDVKM.

V gene TRBV18 combines with J gene TRBJ2-7; D not resolved. CDR1 KGHSH and CDR2 LQKENI come from the germline V gene. The CDR3 sequence is 14 residues long. Trimming pared 0 bases from V and 3 bases from J, leaving 9 bases between. CDR3 loop: CASSPPAHNYEQYF. CDR3 sequence (DNA): TGTGCCAGCTCACCACCGGCCCACAACTACGAGCAGTACTTC.

This clonotype has ten or more counts. The rearrangement uses TRBV20-1 and TRBJ2-5, with 8 bases that match TRBD2. V was pared by 1 base and J by 1 base, with 5 bases of the junction left unmatched. Germline CDR1 reads DFQATT; CDR2 reads SNEGSKA (reference sequence). The CDR3 runs to 15 residues. CDR3 sequence (DNA): TGCAGTGCTAGAGGACTAGCGTCGTCCCAAGAGACCCAGTACTTC. Amino acids: CSARGLASSQETQYF.

This clonotype was seen ten or more times. The chain joins TRBV4-3 to TRBJ2-7, with TRBD1 matching over 7 bases. The V segment lost 4 bases and the J segment 0 bases; nucleotides outside the gene matches: 3. Per the germline V gene, CDR1 is LGHNA and CDR2 is YSLEER. This CDR3 spans 14 amino acids. CDR3 DNA: TGCGCCAGCAGCCCGGGACAGTACTCCTACGAGCAGTACTTC. Its protein is CASSPGQYSYEQYF.

This clonotype was observed many times. This chain links TRBV20-1 with TRBJ1-4; D is uncertain. CDR1 and CDR2 (germline): DFQATT, SNEGSKA (reference sequence). The CDR3 loop spans 15 amino acids. The V gene lost 0 bases and the J gene lost 0 bases, with 8 bases spanning the gap. The CDR3 is CSARDQGTTNEKLFF. The DNA for the CDR3 is TGCAGTGCTAGAGATCAAGGAACAACTAATGAAAAACTGTTTTTT.

Comment on this clonotype: At one of its ends the junction is not consistent with the germline gene, which may arise from a read error. The chain links TRBV6-6 to TRBJ1-6; D unresolved. The CDR3 length is 13 residues. The germline V gene has CDR1 MNHNY and CDR2 SVGAGI (reference sequence). The CDR3 protein is CASSTRVGSPLNF. CDR3 coding DNA: TGTGCCAGCAGTACACGGGTAGGATCACCCCTCAACTTT.

This clonotype was detected many times. The chain employs TRBV5-6 and TRBJ1-2; D may be TRBD1 (6 bases). The V and J ends lost 1 base and 5 bases respectively, with 9 bases between them. Germline assignment: CDR1 SGHDT and CDR2 YYEEEE. The CDR3 runs 13 residues. For the CDR3, the DNA is TGTGCCAGCAGCTTGACAGGGCGATATGGCTACACCTTC. Amino acids: CASSLTGRYGYTF.

This clonotype was observed many times. The J gene is TRBJ2-5, the V gene TRBV20-1; D ambiguous. CDR1 is DFQATT and CDR2 is SNEGSKA in the germline V gene (reference sequence). The CDR3 is 10 residues long. Trimming took 6 bases from V and 6 from J, leaving 8 bases between them. CDR3 residues: CSAPMKTQYF. The CDR3 bases are TGCAGTGCCCCTATGAAGACCCAGTACTTC.

This clonotype appeared many times. The gene calls are TRBV5-6 and TRBJ2-7; weak D call: TRBD2 (6 bases). Germline lookup yields CDR1 SGHDT and CDR2 YYEEEE. The CDR3 covers 17 residues. V gave up 7 bases and J gave up 2 bases, with 25 bases separating them. The CDR3 protein is CASQGRASGLRPYEQYF. The DNA for the CDR3 is TGTGCCAGCCAGGGACGGGCCTCGGGACTTAGACCCTACGAGCAGTACTTC.

This clonotype occurred many times. This chain joins TRBV20-1 and TRBJ2-7; 7 nucleotides agree with TRBD1. There are 13 residues in the CDR3. Germline-derived CDR1 and CDR2 are DFQATT and SNEGSKA (reference sequence). The CDR3 loop is CSARVPGQPRYGV. In DNA, the CDR3 is TGCAGTGCTAGAGTCCCGGGACAGCCTCGGTATGGAGTC.

This clonotype was detected many times. The J gene is TRBJ2-1, the V gene TRBV5-1; 7 positions match TRBD2. Germline V CDR1 and CDR2: SGHRS, YFSETQ. J lost 2 bases, V lost 0 bases, and 5 bases had no gene match. This CDR3 region has 16 residues. CDR3 protein: CASSLDGGMPYNEQFF. The CDR3 DNA sequence: TGCGCCAGCAGCTTGGACGGGGGGATGCCCTACAATGAGCAGTTCTTC.

About this clonotype itself: A read error is possible here, since a much larger clone lies one base away. The chain links TRBV7-9 to TRBJ1-2, with D possibly matching TRBD1 (6 bases). In germline, CDR1 is SEHNR, CDR2 FQNEAQ (reference sequence). The CDR3 has 9 residues. Trimming shortened V by 8 bases and J by 14 bases, and 12 bases separated the two germline ends. In DNA, the CDR3 is TGTGCCAGCGGCGACAGGAGAACCTTC. This codes for CASGDRRTF. Combining the CDR3 with reference TRBV7-9 and TRBJ1-2 gives the whole variable domain DTGVSQNPRHKITKRGQNVTFRCDPISEHNRLYWYRQTLGQGPEFLTYFQNEAQLEKSRLLSDRFSAERPKGSFSTLEIQRTEQGDSAMYLCASGDRRTFGSGTRLTVV.

This clonotype was detected ten times or more. The chain combines TRBV28 with TRBJ2-3, with 9 positions matching TRBD2. In germline, CDR1 is MDHEN, CDR2 SYDVKM. V gave up 4 bases and J gave up 0 bases; unmatched junction bases: 5. CDR3 size: 16 residues. Here the CDR3 DNA reads TGTGCCAGCAGTTCCCCCAGCGGGGGGAGCACAGATACGCAGTATTTT. It encodes CASSSPSGGSTDTQYF.

This clonotype has at least ten counts. The genes are TRBV5-1 and TRBJ1-1, with D perhaps matching TRBD1 (5 bases). Germline loops: CDR1 SGHRS, CDR2 YFSETQ. The V gene lost 5 bases and the J gene lost 0 bases, with 11 bases spanning the gap. The CDR3 runs 14 residues. CDR3 sequence (DNA): TGCGCCAGCAGGACAGATGTACTGAACACTGAAGCTTTCTTT. The encoded protein is CASRTDVLNTEAFF.

This clonotype showed up many times. The genes are TRBV11-2 and TRBJ2-7; possibly TRBD2 for D (5 bases). The CDR3 sequence is 15 residues long. Germline CDR1 is SGHAT and CDR2 is FQNNGV. Deletions cut 1 base from V and 0 bases from J, with 10 bases between. CDR3 in amino acids: CASSLAFGNSYEQYF. The CDR3 DNA reads TGTGCCAGCAGCTTAGCATTCGGGAACTCCTACGAGCAGTACTTC.

This clonotype was seen repeatedly, ten times or more. The genes are TRBV20-1 and TRBJ1-1; D gene ambiguous. The CDR3 has 15 residues. The V and J ends lost 0 bases and 4 bases respectively, with 15 bases between them. Germline CDR1 reads DFQATT; CDR2 reads SNEGSKA (reference sequence). CDR3 sequence: CSARDSTPRSTEAFF. DNA for the CDR3: TGCAGTGCTAGAGATAGCACCCCTAGAAGCACTGAAGCTTTCTTT.

As regards this clonotype: A much larger clonotype is one base distant, so this may be a read error. The rearrangement links TRBV5-1 to TRBJ1-5; the match to TRBD1 covers 10 bases. Looked up from germline, CDR1 is SGHRS and CDR2 is YFSETQ. CDR3 size: 15 residues. This chain's CDR3 is CASSLTGTGEQHQHF. For the CDR3, the DNA is TGCGCCAGCAGCTTGACCGGGACAGGGGAGCAGCACCAGCATTTT.

There are many counts of this clonotype. The J gene is TRBJ2-7, the V gene TRBV28, with 7 bases matching TRBD2. Germline V gives CDR1 MDHEN, CDR2 SYDVKM. CDR3 length equals 17 residues. V was pared by 5 bases and J by 2 bases, with 15 bases of the junction left unmatched. CDR3 in DNA: TGTGCCAGCAGTGCTCGATCCGGGACTACCATCCCCTACGAGCAGTACTTC. Residues: CASSARSGTTIPYEQYF.

The sample holds a few counts of this clonotype. This chain uses TRBV5-5 with TRBJ1-4; no firm D call. Germline V gene sequence: CDR1 SGHKS, CDR2 YYEKEE (reference sequence). The CDR3 consists of 14 residues. V was shortened by 4 bases and J by 0 bases, with 7 bases between the two germline ends. The CDR3 sequence is CASSKSATNEKLFF. The CDR3 DNA reads TGTGCCAGCAGCAAGAGTGCAACTAATGAAAAACTGTTTTTT.

This clonotype was detected many times. The rearrangement joins TRBV7-6 to TRBJ2-3; D may correspond to TRBD1 or TRBD2 (5 bases each). Germline assignment: CDR1 SGHVS and CDR2 FNYEAQ. The CDR3 spans 16 residues. V was trimmed by 5 bases and J by 5 bases, leaving 20 bases between them. CDR3 in DNA: TGTGCCAGCAGCCCTGGTGGGGGTGGTGTTGTAGATACGCAGTATTTT. Protein sequence: CASSPGGGGVVDTQYF.

This clonotype was counted many times. The chain is built from TRBV20-1 and TRBJ1-2, with 7 positions matching TRBD1. The germline V gene encodes CDR1 DFQATT and CDR2 SNEGSKA (reference sequence). Losses at the gene ends were 0 bases for V and 4 bases for J; bases not matched to a gene: 5. The CDR3 has 14 residues. The CDR3 sequence: CSARDRDRGYGYTF. The CDR3, as DNA: TGCAGTGCTAGAGACCGGGACAGAGGCTATGGCTACACCTTC.

In this sample, this clonotype turned up many times. The V gene is TRBV6-5, the J gene TRBJ1-6, with D tentatively TRBD1 (6 bases). Germline lookup yields CDR1 MNHEY and CDR2 SVGAGI. The V gene lost 2 bases and the J gene lost 10 bases, with 21 bases spanning the gap. The CDR3 has 17 residues. The CDR3 bases are TGTGCCAGCAGTTACCTCATAACTACAGGGTTGGACTCACCCCTCCACTTT. It encodes CASSYLITTGLDSPLHF.

This clonotype was counted at least ten times. The chain employs TRBV20-1 and TRBJ2-7, with unresolved D. V shed 5 bases and J shed 5 bases, with 13 bases lying between them. The CDR3 has 12 amino acids. Germline CDR1 is DFQATT and CDR2 is SNEGSKA (reference sequence). This CDR3 is CSASPVQNEQYF. As DNA, the CDR3 is TGCAGTGCTTCCCCGGTTCAAAACGAGCAGTACTTC.

In its sample, this clonotype was seen many times. The genes are TRBV7-9 and TRBJ1-2; D is perhaps TRBD1 (5 bases). V lost 2 bases and J 8 bases, leaving 12 bases between the germline ends. The V gene's germline CDR1 is SEHNR and CDR2 FQNEAQ (reference sequence). The CDR3 totals 13 residues. This CDR3 is CASSLPRAAGYTF. The CDR3 DNA sequence: TGTGCCAGCAGCTTACCCAGGGCGGCCGGCTACACCTTC.

The chain employs TRBV20-1 and TRBJ2-3, with TRBD1 as a possible D gene (5 bases). The CDR3 spans 14 residues. Per the germline V gene, CDR1 is DFQATT and CDR2 is SNEGSKA (reference sequence). The V and J ends lost 6 bases and 5 bases respectively, with 18 bases between them. CDR3 DNA: TGCAGTGCCCACGCCCCAGACAGTCTAGATACGCAGTATTTT. It yields the protein CSAHAPDSLDTQYF.

This clonotype was observed many times. The chain has TRBV7-6 and TRBJ2-1; 13 nucleotides match TRBD2. J was trimmed by 7 bases and V by 1 base; bases with no gene match: 4. CDR3 size: 16 residues. The germline V gene has CDR1 SGHVS and CDR2 FNYEAQ. The CDR3 sequence is CASSLVLAGGYNEQFF. DNA for the CDR3: TGTGCCAGCAGCTTAGTACTAGCGGGGGGGTATAATGAGCAGTTCTTC.